Reported below is one T cell receptor beta chain. The antigen remains undetermined. From germline, CDR1 is SGHAT and CDR2 FQDESV (reference sequence). CDR3 size: 14 residues. The V end lost 6 bases, the J end lost 11 bases, and 22 bases lay between the germline ends. Deep-level settings were used for running the assay. Some clones are missing from TCRdb's copy, which holds only in-frame ones; the method was immunoSEQ multiplex PCR. The sample shows about 1.5 million clones, 96% of them seen only once. This record comes from a study of shared clonotypes between healthy human individuals. Study results and limitations: Naive CD4 clonotypes were shared across a few donors at 4% to 5%.

The specimen was naive CD4+ T cells sorted from blood. Subset in this sample: CD45RA+ positively selected. The receptor was derived from a man aged 25 to 40 in good health. This chain links TRBV11-1 with TRBJ2-5; D remains unclear. CDR3: CASRSRGFPLEQYF. In DNA, the CDR3 is TGTGCCAGCAGGTCCCGAGGCTTTCCTCTGGAGCAGTACTTC. Looking up the rest from reference TRBV11-1 and TRBJ2-5 gives the full variable domain: EAEVAQSPRYKITEKSQAVAFWCDPISGHATLYWYRQILGQGPELLVQFQDESVVDDSQLPKDRFSAERLKGVDSTLKIQPAELGDSAMYLCASRSRGFPLEQYFGPGTRLLVL.